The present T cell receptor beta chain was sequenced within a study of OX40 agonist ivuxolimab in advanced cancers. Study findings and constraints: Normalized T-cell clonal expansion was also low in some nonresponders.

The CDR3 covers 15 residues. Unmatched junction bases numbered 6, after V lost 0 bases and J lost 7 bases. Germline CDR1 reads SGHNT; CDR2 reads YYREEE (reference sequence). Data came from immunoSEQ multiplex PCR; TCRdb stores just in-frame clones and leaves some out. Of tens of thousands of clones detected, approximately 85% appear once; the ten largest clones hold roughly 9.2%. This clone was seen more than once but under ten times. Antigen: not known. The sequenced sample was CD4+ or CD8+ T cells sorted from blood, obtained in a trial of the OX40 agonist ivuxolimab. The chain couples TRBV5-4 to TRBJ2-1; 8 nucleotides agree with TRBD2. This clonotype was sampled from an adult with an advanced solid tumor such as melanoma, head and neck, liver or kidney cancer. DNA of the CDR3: TGTGCCAGCAGCTTGGATACCGGGACTAGGAATGAGCAGTTCTTC. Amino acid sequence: CASSLDTGTRNEQFF. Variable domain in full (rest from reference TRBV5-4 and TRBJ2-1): ETGVTQSPTHLIKTRGQQVTLRCSSQSGHNTVSWYQQALGQGPQFIFQYYREEENGRGNFPPRFSGLQFPNYSSELNVNALELDDSALYLCASSLDTGTRNEQFFGPGTRLTVL.